This TCR beta chain appears in the sequencing data of a study of tissue T cells after allogeneic stem cell transplantation. This clone was counted a few times. The antigen remains undetermined. Mouse germline and gene names are used. From the germline J gene comes the end of the CDR3, since the read stops 1 residue before it. Indicated time point: mouse harvest day 7 after allogeneic transplant. Mouse grafts combined 10^7 T-cell-depleted bone marrow cells with 10^6 splenic CD5+ T cells. Tissues came from B6→BALB/c major-mismatch GVHD mice at day 7 or 14. General observations from the study: Across patients, clones rarely overlapped, yet motif clusters were shared tissue-specifically. Sampling depth was limited, and the cohort was small and clinically varied. Anatomically similar tissues had similar TCR repertoires within each patient.

The length of the CDR3 is 13 residues. The V gene's germline CDR1 is SNHLY and CDR2 FYNGKV (reference sequence). V trimming: 6 bases; J trimming: 5 bases; junction bases outside the gene matches: 3. TCRdb keeps only in-frame clones here, not all; method: immunoSEQ multiplex PCR. The sample has several thousand clones, about half seen once. Source material: gut tissue. The rearrangement links TRBV3 to TRBJ1-4; 7 nucleotides align to TRBD1. The receptor comes from a female BALB/c mouse given C57BL/6 T cells with graft-versus-host disease after an allogeneic hematopoietic cell transplant. The CDR3 DNA, read in part, is TGTGCCAGCAGTCGGACAGGAAACGAAAGATTATTT. The encoded protein is CASSRTGNERLF. The entire CDR3 protein reads CASSRTGNERLFF.